In its sample, the clone carrying this T cell receptor (beta chain) was seen a few times. Its matching antigen is unknown. This entry is derived from a study of cytomegalovirus exposure and HLA in healthy donors. Whole-study findings and limits: Analysis was performed later, and it showed HLA-associated TCR beta chains to be more clonally expanded than equally common others. The number of N-insertions in an Asian-associated ancestry cluster was reportedly below the approximately 690-donor mean in a later analysis. Later analysis demonstrated an association between a missense DCLRE1C variant and TCR beta V- and J-gene trimming.

The PCR contained 60 Vbeta and 13 Jbeta primers. Authors' processing steps: Later analysis identified approximately 88 million unique TCR beta chains, 9 million to 12 million shared. TCRdb keeps only in-frame clones here, not all; method: immunoSEQ multiplex PCR. The V and J calls and the clone size are those of that table, but D and trimming were determined from the DNA. Here the sample spans roughly 150,000 clones, 80% being singletons. Sequencing input: PBMCs. This sequence was found in a man aged 30 to 45 in good health and CMV-seronegative.

The CDR3 DNA sequence: TGTGCCAGCAGTGAATATGGTAGCATGAACACTGAAGCTTTCTTT. Its protein product is CASSEYGSMNTEAFF. V usage is TRBV2 and J usage is TRBJ1-1; no clear D. The CDR3 length is 15 residues. The V end lost 2 bases, the J end lost 0 bases, and 10 bases lay between the germline ends. Germline V CDR1 and CDR2: SNHLY, FYNNEI. Using reference TRBV2 and TRBJ1-1 for the parts outside the CDR3, the full variable domain is EPEVTQTPSHQVTQMGQEVILRCVPISNHLYFYWYRQILGQKVEFLVSFYNNEISEKSEIFDDQFSVERPDGSNFTLKIRSTKLEDSAMYFCASSEYGSMNTEAFFGQGTRLTVV.